A selection of T cell receptor beta chains follows, all from one sample in a study of blood T cell repertoires in COVID-19. Measured with immunoSEQ multiplex PCR; TCRdb has only the in-frame clones, and not every one. The repertoire holds roughly 330,000 clones, roughly 88% seen once, with around 5% in the top ten. The material sequenced was PBMCs or T cells enriched from blood (not recorded which). Receptors originate from a man under 40 who had recovered from COVID-19. CDR3s include the opening cysteine and the closing phenylalanine or tryptophan. D genes are given only for firm matches. Where a row states a size, it is once, few, many or the class of an expanded clone; other rows omit it.

v_call	clone_size	j_call	d_call	cdr3_nt	cdr3_aa
TRBV19	-	TRBJ1-1	-	TGTGCCAGTAGTAAGGGGGCTGAAGCTTTCTTT	CASSKGAEAFF
TRBV9	-	TRBJ2-1	TRBD2	TGTGCCAGCAGCCTCGGACTAGCGGGGGGCTCCAGCTCCTACAATGAGCAGTTCTTC	CASSLGLAGGSSSYNEQFF
TRBV7-9	-	TRBJ1-4	TRBD1	TGTGCCAGCAGCAGACAGGGGTCTATCGGAAAACTGTTTTTT	CASSRQGSIGKLFF
TRBV5-1	few	TRBJ2-2	-	TGCGCCAGCAGCTTGAGCAGGCTTGCCACCGGGGAGCTGTTTTTT	CASSLSRLATGELFF
TRBV11-2	-	TRBJ1-4	TRBD1	TGTGCCAGCAGCTTATCTTCAGGGGGCTTTGAAAAACTGTTTTTT	CASSLSSGGFEKLFF
TRBV4-1	-	TRBJ1-4	-	TGCGCCAGCAGCCGCTCTCCTACAGGGCGCGAAAAACTGTTTTTT	CASSRSPTGREKLFF
TRBV5-4	once	TRBJ1-6	TRBD1	TGTGCCAGCAGCTCGGGACAGGACTGGTCACCCCTCCACTTT	CASSSGQDWSPLHF
TRBV14	-	TRBJ1-2	TRBD1	TGTGCCAGCAGCCTGATTGGGACAGTCTATGGCTACACCTTC	CASSLIGTVYGYTF
TRBV5-1	-	TRBJ2-3	TRBD2	TGCGCCAGCAGCCCTGGACTAGCGGGGGGCCGTGTCACAGATACGCAGTATTTT	CASSPGLAGGRVTDTQYF
TRBV11-3	few	TRBJ1-1	TRBD1	TGTGCCAGCAGCTGGTATACCGGACAGGGCATGAACACTGAAGCTTTCTTT	CASSWYTGQGMNTEAFF
TRBV5-1	-	TRBJ2-3	-	TGCGCCAGCAGCTTGGGCAGGACTAGCACAGATACGCAGTATTTT	CASSLGRTSTDTQYF
TRBV4-1	-	TRBJ1-1	-	TGCGCCAGCTCACAAGAGGTCGTTGGTGGAGCTTTCTTT	CASSQEVVGGAFF
TRBV4-1	few	TRBJ2-1	TRBD2	TGCGCCAGCAGCCTAGGGACTAGCGGCAAGCAGTTCTTC	CASSLGTSGKQFF
TRBV21-1	-	TRBJ2-1	-	TGTGCCAGCAGCCACAGGGCCAATGAGCAGTTCTTC	CASSHRANEQFF
TRBV9	-	TRBJ1-4	TRBD1	TGTGCCAGCAGCGTCCAGACAGGGCCAGAGAATGAAAAACTGTTTTTT	CASSVQTGPENEKLFF
TRBV19	-	TRBJ2-2	TRBD2	TGTGCCAGTAGTAGAAGACTAGCGGGGGGGCCGGGAACCGGGGAGCTGTTTTTT	CASSRRLAGGPGTGELFF
TRBV5-8	few	TRBJ1-4	-	TGTGCCAGCGGACTATATGAAAAACTGTTTTTT	CASGLYEKLFF
TRBV25-1	-	TRBJ2-7	TRBD1	TGTGCCAGCGGTGAAACCGGGACAGGCGTGTACGAGCAGTACTTC	CASGETGTGVYEQYF
TRBV5-1	-	TRBJ2-7	-	TGCGCCAGCAGCTTGGAGGGACATGCCTACGAGCAGTACTTC	CASSLEGHAYEQYF
TRBV19	-	TRBJ1-2	TRBD1	TGTGCCAGTAGTCCCGTGGGGACAGGGTATGGCTACACCTTC	CASSPVGTGYGYTF
TRBV3-1/TRBV3-2	-	TRBJ2-3	-	TGTGCCAGCAGAAGGGGAGATACGCAGTATTTT	CASRRGDTQYF
TRBV25-1	once	TRBJ2-5	TRBD2	TGTGCCAGCAGTCTAAGCGGGGGGGAAGAGACCCAGTACTTC	CASSLSGGEETQYF
TRBV11-3	-	TRBJ2-2	-	TGTGCCAGCAGCCACCGGCAGGGTATGATGAACACCGGGGAGCTGTTTTTT	CASSHRQGMMNTGELFF
TRBV7-2	-	TRBJ2-1	-	TGTGCCAGCAGCTTAGGTTCGAGTAGCTCCTACAATGAGCAGTTCTTC	CASSLGSSSSYNEQFF
TRBV5-1	-	TRBJ1-1	-	TGCGCCAGCAGCTTTGTACAACCGAACACTGAAGCTTTCTTT	CASSFVQPNTEAFF
TRBV10-2	-	TRBJ1-6	-	TGCGCCAGCAGTGTTGGCCTCAATTCACCCCTCCACTTT	CASSVGLNSPLHF
TRBV27	-	TRBJ1-5	TRBD1	TGTGCCAGCAGTTTCACAGGGGCCATCAATCAGCCCCAGCATTTT	CASSFTGAINQPQHF
TRBV19	-	TRBJ1-5	-	TGTGCCAGTAGAGCCCGAGAATATAGCAATCAGCCCCAGCATTTT	CASRAREYSNQPQHF
TRBV28	-	TRBJ1-4	TRBD1	TGTGCCAGCAGTTTCCAGGGGGCAAGTGAAAAACTGTTTTTT	CASSFQGASEKLFF
TRBV28	-	TRBJ2-3	TRBD1	TGTGCCAGCAGGTTTGACAGGGGAGTGGCAGATACGCAGTATTTT	CASRFDRGVADTQYF
TRBV18	-	TRBJ2-2	-	TGTGCCAGCTCACCGACAGCGAACACCGGGGAGCTGTTTTTT	CASSPTANTGELFF
TRBV15	-	TRBJ2-5	TRBD2	TGTGCCACCAGCAGAGACAACGGGGGGACAGAGACCCAGTACTTC	CATSRDNGGTETQYF
TRBV6-5	-	TRBJ1-5	TRBD1	TGTGCCAGCAGTTGGACAGGGAACGATCAGCCCCAGCATTTT	CASSWTGNDQPQHF
TRBV18	few	TRBJ2-4	TRBD2	TGTGCCAGCTCACCACGGGATAGCGGGTGGAACATTCAGTACTTC	CASSPRDSGWNIQYF
TRBV5-1	-	TRBJ2-5	-	TGCGCCAGCAGCTTGCGGGTGGAAGAGACCCAGTACTTC	CASSLRVEETQYF
TRBV10-1	-	TRBJ2-3	-	TGCGCCAGCAGCAGGGGGGCTAGCTTAGGCACAGATACGCAGTATTTT	CASSRGASLGTDTQYF
TRBV10-1	-	TRBJ1-5	-	TGCGCCAGCAGTGAAAGTCAGTATCAGCCCCAGCATTTT	CASSESQYQPQHF
TRBV28	few	TRBJ2-7	TRBD2	TGTGCCAGCAGTTCGCGGGGGGGCGGTTACGAGCAGTACTTC	CASSSRGGGYEQYF
TRBV3-1/TRBV3-2	-	TRBJ2-5	-	TGTGCCAGCAGCCAAGAGCCCAGGTCAGAAGAGACCCAGTACTTC	CASSQEPRSEETQYF
TRBV2	-	TRBJ1-1	-	TGTGCCAGCAGTGAACTAGTGAACACTGAAGCTTTCTTT	CASSELVNTEAFF
TRBV19	-	TRBJ2-3	-	TGTGCCAGTAGTACAAGGGCCTCGTGGGAGACAGATACGCAGTATTTT	CASSTRASWETDTQYF
TRBV29-1	-	TRBJ1-5	TRBD1	TGCAGCGTGGGGGACAGTAGCAATCAGCCCCAGCATTTT	CSVGDSSNQPQHF
TRBV10-1	-	TRBJ1-6	-	TGCGCCAGCAGTGCCGGGAATTCACCCCTCCACTTT	CASSAGNSPLHF
TRBV5-1	-	TRBJ2-3	-	TGCGCCAGCAGCTTGGCCCCCGGGAGCACAGATACGCAGTATTTT	CASSLAPGSTDTQYF
TRBV2	-	TRBJ2-2	-	TGTGCCAGCAGTCCACAGTCCTGGGAGCTGTTTTTT	CASSPQSWELFF
TRBV27	-	TRBJ1-4	TRBD1	TGTGCCACCAAAGGGCCAGGACAGGGTAATGAAAAACTGTTTTTT	CATKGPGQGNEKLFF
TRBV11-2	-	TRBJ2-1	-	TGTGCCAGCAGCCGCCGGCAGGGTACTTACAATGAGCAGTTCTTC	CASSRRQGTYNEQFF
TRBV25-1	-	TRBJ2-2	TRBD1	TGTGCCAGCAGTGAGAGCCAGGGGGCTTACACCGGGGAGCTGTTTTTT	CASSESQGAYTGELFF